These 21 T cell receptor beta chains were sequenced from one sample in a study of long-term antiretroviral therapy in people with HIV. At survey level, the immunoSEQ assay was run in its v3.0 version. The assay was immunoSEQ multiplex PCR, and TCRdb's table has in-frame clones only and misses some. The table records about 24,000 clones, approximately 88% of them present only once. Specimen: unsorted PBMCs, collected 4.2 to 4.5 years after starting antiretroviral therapy. These receptor sequences come from a man in his thirties or forties with HIV.

By its share, this clone is medium-sized. V gene TRBV2 combines with J gene TRBJ2-7; the D gene is possibly TRBD2 (6 bases). V was cut by 0 bases and J by 3 bases, with 15 bases left in between. The CDR3 sequence is 16 residues long. Germline CDR1 reads SNHLY; CDR2 reads FYNNEI. CDR3 region: CASSEAGSGSGYEQYF. In DNA, the CDR3 is TGTGCCAGCAGTGAAGCGGGTTCCGGTAGCGGCTACGAGCAGTACTTC.

The gene calls are TRBV30 and TRBJ1-5; TRBD1 might be the D (5 bases). Trimming pared 0 bases from V and 1 base from J, leaving 7 bases between. The CDR3 has 14 amino acids. Germline lookup yields CDR1 GTSNPN and CDR2 SVGIG (reference sequence). CDR3 region: CAWSVGGSNQPQHF. The CDR3 DNA follows: TGTGCCTGGAGTGTCGGGGGGAGCAATCAGCCCCAGCATTTT.

This chain connects TRBV7-2 to TRBJ1-6; 9 bases match TRBD1. Trimming took 2 bases from V and 9 from J; bases not matched to a gene: 5. The CDR3 runs to 15 residues. Germline assignment: CDR1 SGHTA and CDR2 FQGNSA. The CDR3 DNA is TGTGCCAGCAGCTTAATTTGGACAGGGGTTTCACCCCTCCACTTT. Its protein product is CASSLIWTGVSPLHF.

The V call is TRBV15, the J call TRBJ2-7; no firm D call. Trimming pared 0 bases from V and 3 bases from J, leaving 9 bases between. The CDR3 runs to 14 residues. CDR1 and CDR2 from the germline V gene are LNHNV and YYDKDF (reference sequence). In nucleotides, the CDR3 is TGTGCCACCAGCAGAGATCGCGGACGCTACGAGCAGTACTTC. It translates to CATSRDRGRYEQYF. Using reference TRBV15 and TRBJ2-7 for the parts outside the CDR3, the full variable domain is DAMVIQNPRYQVTQFGKPVTLSCSQTLNHNVMYWYQQKSSQAPKLLFHYYDKDFNNEADTPDNFQSRRPNTSFCFLDIRSPGLGDTAMYLCATSRDRGRYEQYFGPGTRLTVT.

This clone rates as medium-sized. The V and J genes are TRBV15 and TRBJ2-7; the match to TRBD2 covers 10 bases. This CDR3 has 13 residues. Germline lookup yields CDR1 LNHNV and CDR2 YYDKDF (reference sequence). V gave up 2 bases and J gave up 7 bases; unmatched junction bases: 2. The CDR3 DNA reads TGTGCCACCAGCAGACTAGCGGGAGAGGAGCAGTACTTC. Residues: CATSRLAGEEQYF.

The CDR3 region has the DNA TGTGCCAGCAGCTTAGGAACAGATACGCAGTATTTT. It yields the protein CASSLGTDTQYF. The chain has TRBV7-9 and TRBJ2-3; D ambiguous. Deletions cut 1 base from V and 3 bases from J, with 2 bases between. Germline V gives CDR1 SEHNR, CDR2 FQNEAQ (reference sequence). The CDR3 is made up of 12 amino acids.

V and J are TRBV7-2 and TRBJ1-2; TRBD1 matches 10 bases. The ends lost 5 bases at V and 4 bases at J; junction bases unmatched: 4. This CDR3 is 14 amino acids long. CDR1 and CDR2 (germline): SGHTA, FQGNSA. The CDR3: CASSADRGLYGYTF. The CDR3 nucleotides are TGTGCCAGCAGCGCCGACAGGGGGCTCTATGGCTACACCTTC.

V and J are TRBV9 and TRBJ1-4; no clear D gene. Per germline, CDR1 SGDLS and CDR2 YYNGEE. This CDR3 region has 15 residues. Trimming cost V 4 bases and J 0 bases, with 10 bases left between them. CDR3 region: CASSSSRATNEKLFF. The DNA for the CDR3 is TGTGCCAGCAGCTCAAGCAGAGCAACTAATGAAAAACTGTTTTTT.

This chain joins TRBV10-3 and TRBJ1-4; 8 bases agree with TRBD1. The trim removed 1 base at V and 8 bases at J, leaving 6 bases unmatched. The length of the CDR3 is 15 residues. CDR1 is ENHRY and CDR2 is SYGVKD in the germline V gene. This chain's CDR3 is CAISEWTGREEKLFF. For the CDR3, the DNA is TGTGCCATCAGTGAGTGGACAGGGCGCGAAGAAAAACTGTTTTTT.

V and J are TRBV19 and TRBJ1-5; D remains unclear. Between the trimmed V and J ends, which lost 4 bases and 9 bases, there was a span of 10 bases. CDR1 is LNHDA and CDR2 is SQIVND in the germline V gene (reference sequence). This CDR3 has 12 amino acids. The CDR3 DNA reads as TGTGCCAGTAGTACCTTAATCGTGCCCCAGCATTTT. This gives the protein CASSTLIVPQHF.

This CDR3 is CASSEWGGTYNEQFF. CDR3 DNA sequence: TGCGCCAGCAGTGAGTGGGGGGGGACCTACAATGAGCAGTTCTTC. V and J are TRBV10-2 and TRBJ2-1, with 7 nucleotides matching TRBD2. The V gene's germline CDR1 is WSHSY and CDR2 SAAADI. Trimming at V came to 1 base and at J to 2 bases, leaving 2 bases not matched to a gene. The CDR3 runs 15 residues.

This clone was recorded a few times. V usage is TRBV27 and J usage is TRBJ2-3; TRBD2 agrees at 8 bases. This CDR3 has 19 residues. The germline V gene has CDR1 MNHEY and CDR2 SMNVEV (reference sequence). V gave up 4 bases and J gave up 0 bases; unmatched junction bases: 15. CDR3 sequence: CASSSRTPVAGRSTDTQYF. CDR3 nucleotide sequence: TGTGCCAGCAGTTCCCGTACCCCGGTAGCGGGAAGGAGCACAGATACGCAGTATTTT.

The chain joins TRBV30 to TRBJ2-5, with D perhaps TRBD2 (5 bases). The CDR3 runs 12 residues. CDR1 is GTSNPN, CDR2 SVGIG, per germline (reference sequence). The germline V and J ends were trimmed by 1 base and 4 bases, with 7 bases remaining between them. The CDR3 region is CAWSGGRETQYF. The CDR3 DNA sequence: TGTGCCTGGAGTGGAGGGCGAGAGACCCAGTACTTC.

The V and J genes are TRBV11-1 and TRBJ2-2, with unresolved D. CDR1 is SGHAT, CDR2 FQDESV, per germline (reference sequence). The CDR3 is made up of 15 amino acids. Trimming removed 1 base from V and 2 bases from J, with 8 bases in between. The CDR3 protein is CASSLVGLNTGELFF. As DNA, the CDR3 is TGTGCCAGCAGCTTAGTAGGGTTAAACACCGGGGAGCTGTTTTTT.

The chain couples TRBV15 to TRBJ2-2; 9 bases map to TRBD1. This CDR3 region has 15 residues. Germline CDR1 and CDR2: LNHNV and YYDKDF (reference sequence). The V and J ends lost 1 base and 3 bases, in that order; junction bases with no gene match: 0. The CDR3 nucleotides read TGTGCCACCAGCAGAGGGACAGGGGACACCGGGGAGCTGTTTTTT. Encoded protein: CATSRGTGDTGELFF. The variable domain in full, with the rest retrieved from reference TRBV15 and TRBJ2-2, is DAMVIQNPRYQVTQFGKPVTLSCSQTLNHNVMYWYQQKSSQAPKLLFHYYDKDFNNEADTPDNFQSRRPNTSFCFLDIRSPGLGDTAMYLCATSRGTGDTGELFFGEGSRLTVL.

The chain uses TRBV5-6 and TRBJ2-1; no reliable D call. The germline V gene has CDR1 SGHDT and CDR2 YYEEEE. V lost 1 base and J lost 8, with 7 bases in between. The CDR3 runs to 12 residues. The CDR3 sequence: CASSLQPHEQFF. The CDR3 DNA reads as TGTGCCAGCAGCTTGCAACCCCATGAGCAGTTCTTC.

This CDR3 reads CRRGSGTEAFF. CDR3 in DNA: TGCAGGAGGGGTTCGGGCACTGAAGCTTTCTTT. The genes are TRBV20-1 and TRBJ1-1; D is possibly TRBD1 (5 bases). Germline CDR1 DFQATT, CDR2 SNEGSKA (reference sequence). The CDR3 length is 11 residues.

The genes are TRBV2 and TRBJ2-7; D is ambiguous. Germline CDR1 reads SNHLY; CDR2 reads FYNNEI. This CDR3 contains 13 residues. Trimming removed 2 bases from V and 7 bases from J, with 12 bases in between. The CDR3 coding sequence is TGTGCCAGCAGTGAACCCCCGGGTGGGGAGCAGTACTTC. Its protein product is CASSEPPGGEQYF.

The CDR3 DNA is TGTGCCACCAGCAGAGAGGGAGGGCCCAGGGAGGCCCGGGAGACCCAGTACTTC. Protein product: CATSREGGPREARETQYF. The rearrangement links TRBV15 to TRBJ2-5; 7 bases match TRBD2. CDR1 LNHNV and CDR2 YYDKDF come from the germline V gene (reference sequence). This CDR3 is 18 amino acids long. The trim removed 0 bases at V and 5 bases at J, leaving 15 bases unmatched.

This rearrangement joins TRBV7-9 to TRBJ1-5; 7 positions agree with TRBD1. From germline, CDR1 is SEHNR and CDR2 FQNEAQ (reference sequence). The CDR3 loop spans 15 amino acids. The ends lost 4 bases at V and 6 bases at J; junction bases unmatched: 9. CDR3 sequence (DNA): TGTGCCAGCAGCTCCCAGGGAGGGGGCGGTCAGCCCCAGCATTTT. Its translation is CASSSQGGGGQPQHF.

This chain uses TRBV27 with TRBJ1-5, with D perhaps TRBD1 (5 bases). The V end was cut by 2 bases, the J end by 5 bases, with 13 bases between. The CDR3 length is 15 residues. The germline V gene has CDR1 MNHEY and CDR2 SMNVEV (reference sequence). Written as DNA, the CDR3 is TGTGCCAGCAGTTTAAACGGGGGGTCGGATCAGCCCCAGCATTTT. This gives the protein CASSLNGGSDQPQHF.